The clone carrying this T cell receptor (beta chain) showed up many times. No antigen is known for it. A single record per CDR3 protein comes from TCRdb applying MiXCR to the 5' RACE reads. This table holds 130,000 or so distinct CDR3 sequences, about 3.2% found once. This sample stems from a study of neurological immune-mediated disorders. Points from the study as a whole: There was no clinical or MRI feature that showed an association with the multiple sclerosis repertoire cluster. The most TCR clonal expansion was seen in HTLV-1-associated myelopathy, and the least was seen in multiple sclerosis, which fell below healthy controls.

V lost 1 base and J lost 5; bases outside the gene matches: 12. Germline lookup yields CDR1 SGHTA and CDR2 FQGNSA. The CDR3 length is 17 residues. The source is a woman aged 25-40 years with multiple sclerosis. This sequence joins TRBV7-2 and TRBJ2-7; 9 bases are shared with TRBD2. Sequenced material: PBMCs. DNA of the CDR3: TGTGCCAGCAGCTTAGGGGTTCACGGACTAGCGAAGAACGAGCAGTACTTC. Translation gives CASSLGVHGLAKNEQYF.